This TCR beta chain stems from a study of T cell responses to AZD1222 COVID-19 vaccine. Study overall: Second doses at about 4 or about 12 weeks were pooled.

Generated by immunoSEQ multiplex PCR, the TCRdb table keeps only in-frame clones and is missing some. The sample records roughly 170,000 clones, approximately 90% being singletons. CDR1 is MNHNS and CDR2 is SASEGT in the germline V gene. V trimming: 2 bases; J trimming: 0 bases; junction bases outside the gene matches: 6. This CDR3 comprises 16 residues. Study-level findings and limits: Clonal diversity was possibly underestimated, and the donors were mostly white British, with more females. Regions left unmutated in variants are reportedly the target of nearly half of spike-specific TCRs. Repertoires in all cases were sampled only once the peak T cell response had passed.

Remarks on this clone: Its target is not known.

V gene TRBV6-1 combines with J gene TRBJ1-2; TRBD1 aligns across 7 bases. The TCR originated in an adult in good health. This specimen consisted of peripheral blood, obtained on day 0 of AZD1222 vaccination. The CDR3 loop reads CASSERQGEANYGYTF. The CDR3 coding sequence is TGTGCCAGCAGTGAAAGGCAGGGGGAAGCTAACTATGGCTACACCTTC.